The rows below give T cell receptor beta chains drawn from one sample of a study of OX40 agonist ivuxolimab in advanced cancers. Sequencing was performed with immunoSEQ multiplex PCR; in TCRdb, only in-frame clones are kept and a portion is missing. Of 70,000 to 100,000 clones listed, 70% to 90% are singletons. Sample: CD4+ or CD8+ T cells sorted from blood, taken in a trial of the OX40 agonist ivuxolimab. These receptors all come from an adult with an advanced solid tumor such as melanoma, head and neck, liver or kidney cancer. Both conserved end residues are part of each CDR3. D genes are given only for firm matches. The size field is filled for only some rows; it gives once, few, many or a size class.

V	J	D	size	DNA	CDR3
TRBV9	TRBJ2-1	NA	NA	TGTGCCAGCAGCGTTACCCCTAGCCGAGACAATGAGCAGTTCTTC	CASSVTPSRDNEQFF
TRBV7-8	TRBJ2-7	TRBD1	NA	TGTGCCAGCAGCCCCAGGGACAGCGCCTTCTCCTACGAGCAGTACTTC	CASSPRDSAFSYEQYF
TRBV6-1	TRBJ1-5	NA	NA	TGTGCCAGCAGCCCCTGGGACGGAAATCAGCCCCAGCATTTT	CASSPWDGNQPQHF
TRBV6-4	TRBJ1-2	NA	NA	TGTGCCAGCAGGCCAGGTTTGGACTATGGCTACACCTTC	CASRPGLDYGYTF
TRBV28	TRBJ2-5	NA	few	TGTGCCAGCAGTTTATACGGACATCGTTTAAAGGAGAAGTACCAAGAGACCCAGTACTTC	CASSLYGHRLKEKYQETQYF
TRBV4-1	TRBJ2-5	TRBD2	NA	TGCGCCAGCAGCCAAGATCATACGTGGAAGCCGGGGGGAGGGCCGGGTGAGACCCAGTACTTC	CASSQDHTWKPGGGPGETQYF
TRBV6-4	TRBJ2-7	TRBD1	few	TGTGCCAGCAGTAAAGCTTCCGGGACAGGGACCTACGAGCAGTACTTC	CASSKASGTGTYEQYF
TRBV14	TRBJ1-2	NA	NA	TGTGCCAGCAGCCAAGATCAAGCAGGGATCGACTATGGCTACACCTTC	CASSQDQAGIDYGYTF
TRBV19	TRBJ1-6	NA	once	TGTGCCAGTAGCGGGACAAACTATAATTCACCCCTCCACTTT	CASSGTNYNSPLHF
TRBV25-1	TRBJ1-2	TRBD1	NA	TGTGCCAGCAGTGACCGGGACAGGGGCTCCCTTGGCTACACCTTC	CASSDRDRGSLGYTF
TRBV10-3	TRBJ1-3	NA	NA	TGTGCCATCAGTGAATTGGGGGGGGCCGCGAGCTCTGGAAACACCATATATTTT	CAISELGGAASSGNTIYF
TRBV5-1	TRBJ2-5	TRBD1	NA	TGCGCCAGCAGCTTGGCCTCAGGGGGAGAGACCCAGTACTTC	CASSLASGGETQYF
TRBV5-4	TRBJ1-1	TRBD1	NA	TGTGCCAGCAGCTTCGACAGGGCAGGTTCCACTGAAGCTTTCTTT	CASSFDRAGSTEAFF
TRBV2	TRBJ1-1	NA	few	TGTGCCTTCGGGCTCGGCCCCATGAACACTGAAGCTTTCTTT	CAFGLGPMNTEAFF
TRBV19	TRBJ2-3	TRBD2	once	TGTGGTTCGGGACTAGCGGGAGGGCCTGGTACAGATACGCAGTATTTT	CGSGLAGGPGTDTQYF
TRBV14	TRBJ1-1	NA	NA	TGTGCCAGCAGCCAAGATATGAACACTGAAGCTTTCTTT	CASSQDMNTEAFF
TRBV7-6	TRBJ2-1	TRBD2	few	TGTGCCAGCAGCCGAACGACTAGCGCCAATGAGCAGTTCTTC	CASSRTTSANEQFF
TRBV10-2	TRBJ1-4	TRBD1	NA	TGCGCCAGCAGTGAGACGACAGGGAGAGGTGAAAAACTGTTTTTT	CASSETTGRGEKLFF
TRBV11-2	TRBJ2-2	TRBD2	NA	TGTGCCAGCAGCTCCCCGCTAGCGGGAGGGCCCGGGGAGCTGTTTTTT	CASSSPLAGGPGELFF
TRBV7-8	TRBJ2-4	NA	NA	TGTGCCAGCAGCTTATCTGTCTCAGGGGCCTCTCTGGCCAAAAACATTCAGTACTTC	CASSLSVSGASLAKNIQYF
TRBV10-3	TRBJ2-1	NA	NA	TGTGCCATCAGTGAGCTTGCCGGGACTTACAATGAGCAGTTCTTC	CAISELAGTYNEQFF
TRBV11-3	TRBJ2-7	NA	NA	TGTGCCAGCAGCTTATACGCCGGGAGAGACTACGAGCAGTACTTC	CASSLYAGRDYEQYF
TRBV6-1	TRBJ1-2	NA	NA	TGTGCCAGCAGACCACCGGGACGCGGGGCCTATGGCTACACCTTC	CASRPPGRGAYGYTF
TRBV5-1	TRBJ1-1	NA	NA	TGCGCCAGCAGCTTGGGGGCAGAGAACACTGAAGCTTTCTTT	CASSLGAENTEAFF
TRBV9	TRBJ2-1	TRBD2	NA	TGTGCCAGCAGCTTCTTTAGCGGGAGTTTCCGCTACAATGAGCAGTTCTTC	CASSFFSGSFRYNEQFF
TRBV18	TRBJ2-5	NA	NA	TGTGCCAGCTCACCAGGGAACGGGGAGACCCAGTACTTC	CASSPGNGETQYF
TRBV2	TRBJ2-1	TRBD2	NA	TGTGCCAGCAGTCCACGGGTAGCGGGGGTTAATGAGCAGTTCTTC	CASSPRVAGVNEQFF
TRBV4-3	TRBJ2-5	TRBD2	once	TGCGCCAGCAGCCAAGATCGGGGGACTAGCGGGAGTGGAGTGGAGACCCAGTACTTC	CASSQDRGTSGSGVETQYF
TRBV27	TRBJ2-2	NA	NA	TGTGCCAGCAGTGCAGGACCGGACAGCTACACCGGGGAGCTGTTTTTT	CASSAGPDSYTGELFF